These T cell receptor beta chains were read from a single sample in a study of T cell responses to AZD1222 COVID-19 vaccine. Clones were read by immunoSEQ multiplex PCR, and TCRdb kept only the in-frame ones, dropping some. The repertoire has 110,000 to 150,000 clones, about 93% of them found once; the top ten carry about 3.8%. The material sequenced was peripheral blood, taken on day 0 of AZD1222 vaccination. The origin of the receptors is an adult in good health. CDR3s include the opening cysteine and the closing phenylalanine or tryptophan. Fields, in order: J gene, V gene, CDR3 protein.

>TRBJ1-3|TRBV2
CASSVGQGSSGNTIYF
>TRBJ2-2|TRBV5-4
CASSSPMREWTGELFF
>TRBJ2-7|TRBV15
CATSREDPGTPYEQYF
>TRBJ2-7|TRBV5-1
CASSPSGGLAGGNGEQYF
>TRBJ2-5|TRBV7-2
CASSLAIGKGETQYF
>TRBJ2-7|TRBV5-1
CASSLADSGRFNFEQYF
>TRBJ2-5|TRBV2
CASSQYRGVSETQYF
>TRBJ1-1|TRBV29-1
CSSKGGSGTEAFF
>TRBJ2-7|TRBV4-1
CASSPRLMRGGTYEQYF
>TRBJ2-5|TRBV3-1/TRBV3-2
CASSQDARMETQYF
>TRBJ2-7|TRBV3-1/TRBV3-2
CASSQGLAGDLYEQYF
>TRBJ2-5|TRBV5-4
CASSSRDTAETQYF
>TRBJ2-7|TRBV19
CASSSGTDYEQYF
>TRBJ2-1|TRBV6-5
CASRWDRGEDEQFF
>TRBJ2-3|TRBV6-1
CASNEGDSRVTQYF
>TRBJ2-2|TRBV7-2
CASSFGTNTGELFF
>TRBJ1-2|TRBV10-3
CAIRVWDREDGGYTF
>TRBJ2-5|TRBV7-8
CASRAGQGRPVPEETQYF
>TRBJ2-2|TRBV5-1
CASSQEGNTGELFF
>TRBJ2-3|TRBV12-5
CASGLGPLAFGTDTQYF
>TRBJ2-6|TRBV9
CASSVGSGGANVLTF
>TRBJ1-2|TRBV20-1
CSARVAYGYTF
>TRBJ2-2|TRBV9
CASSVGLGQAGELFF
>TRBJ2-1|TRBV11-1
CASSLAESGSAYNEQFF
>TRBJ1-1|TRBV5-1
CASSLDGGGRNTEAFF
>TRBJ2-2|TRBV18
CASSPEWGGELFF
>TRBJ2-1|TRBV5-4
CASSGKTSGAYNEQFF
>TRBJ2-3|TRBV2
CASSLFAGDSTDTQYF
>TRBJ2-7|TRBV11-2
CASSLVGQTNYEQYF
>TRBJ2-2|TRBV9
CASSVASGRATGELFF
>TRBJ2-1|TRBV5-4
CASSLVGGSSYNEQFF
>TRBJ1-2|TRBV19
CASSPRHYGYTF
>TRBJ2-3|TRBV19
CASTSLGSSRTQYF
>TRBJ1-5|TRBV7-2
CASSPWGQPQHF
>TRBJ2-2|TRBV3-1/TRBV3-2
CASSQGVPSGPGELFF
>TRBJ2-1|TRBV28
CASSLGGYNEQFF
>TRBJ2-6|TRBV6-5
CANRQGSSGANVLTF
>TRBJ2-3|TRBV6-1
CASSEALASTQYF
>TRBJ2-1|TRBV24-1
CATSDPGRDYNEQFF
>TRBJ1-1|TRBV10-1
CASSAAVDTEAFF
>TRBJ2-5|TRBV3-1/TRBV3-2
CASSLWRGQGLETQYF
>TRBJ2-2|TRBV11-1
CASSLPGLGELFF
>TRBJ1-1|TRBV19
CASTHLGTGDSEAFF